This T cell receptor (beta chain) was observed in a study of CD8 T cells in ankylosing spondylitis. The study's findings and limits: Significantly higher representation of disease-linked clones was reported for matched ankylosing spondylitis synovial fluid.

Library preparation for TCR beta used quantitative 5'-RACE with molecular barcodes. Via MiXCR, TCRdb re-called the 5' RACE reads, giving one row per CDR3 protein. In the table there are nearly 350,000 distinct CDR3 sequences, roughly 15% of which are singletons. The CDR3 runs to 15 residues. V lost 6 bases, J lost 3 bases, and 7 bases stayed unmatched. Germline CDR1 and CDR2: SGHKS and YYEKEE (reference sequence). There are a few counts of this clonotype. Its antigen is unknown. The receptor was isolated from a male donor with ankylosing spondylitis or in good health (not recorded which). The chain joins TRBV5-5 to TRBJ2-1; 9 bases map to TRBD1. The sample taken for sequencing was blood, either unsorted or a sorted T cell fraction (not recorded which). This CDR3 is CASTKQGASYNEQFF. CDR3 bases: TGTGCCAGCACCAAACAGGGGGCAAGCTACAATGAGCAGTTCTTC.